This is a list of T cell receptor beta chains from one sample in a study of technical replicates of blood from a handful of donors. Sequencing was performed with immunoSEQ multiplex PCR; in TCRdb, only in-frame clones are kept and a portion is missing. The table shows approximately 76,000 clones, with around nine tenths occurring only once. The sequencing input was T cells isolated from PBMCs. Every receptor here comes from a human donor in good health. Both conserved end residues are part of each CDR3. A D gene is named only where the DNA matches it firmly. Some rows mark clone size as missing; the rest say once, few, many or name a class of expanded clone.

-,-,TRBV10-3,CAISEVGPGASSGQPQHF
-,-,TRBV6-1,CASTELPNGYTF
-,-,TRBV6-1,CASSENAGGQGTQYF
-,once,TRBV11-2,CASSLYRGAYEQYF
-,-,TRBV7-9,CASSLGSGRQNQPQHF
TRBD2,once,TRBV7-9,CASSLELVQRGLKNIQYF
-,few,TRBV5-1,CASSLEGTRWNSPLHF
-,-,TRBV7-9,CASSFGIGLTGNTIYF
-,-,TRBV5-4,CASSFLDSGETQYF
-,-,TRBV10-2,CASTKRWGDSGPALSYEQYF
TRBD1,-,TRBV30,CAWSATGGYQPQHF
-,-,TRBV7-9,CASSLSEGRVTEAFF
-,-,TRBV5-1,CASSFIGGGTYNEQFF
-,-,TRBV11-3,CASSPQGNPNYGYTF
TRBD2,-,TRBV7-9,CASSLAPGEGSYEQYF
TRBD1,-,TRBV28,CASSLGDSQYEQYF
-,-,TRBV27,CASSPAPGGGYTF
-,-,TRBV11-3,CASSFRAVGSMNTEAFF
TRBD1,-,TRBV23-1,CASRSDSRQGSNYGYTF
-,-,TRBV4-1,CASSQEEREAFF
-,-,TRBV5-4,CASSWGGARDPNEQFF
-,-,TRBV15,CATSRGSPGGYTF
TRBD1,once,TRBV7-9,CASSTTTRQGYEQYF
TRBD2,-,TRBV6-1,CASSVLFGTNPLRTGELFF
-,-,TRBV6-4,CASRETQGTEAFF
TRBD1,-,TRBV19,CASSIDGTVEAFF